This section outlines one T cell receptor beta chain sequence together with its context. Using immunoSEQ multiplex PCR, the repertoire was profiled, and TCRdb retains in-frame clones only, with some absent. The table shows about 76,000 clones, with less than 90% occurring only once. The data belong to a study of blood T cell repertoires in COVID-19. Across the study: The United States, Italy and Spain supplied acute and convalescent COVID-19 samples. The cDNA or gDNA used as material had been derived from T cells, B-cell-depleted T cells, or PBMCs.

This receptor was identified in a human donor in a cohort sampled during active COVID-19. Sequenced input: peripheral blood.

For the CDR3, the DNA is TGTGCCAGCAGCCAAACTAGCGGGAACAATGAGCAGTTCTTC. Translated: CASSQTSGNNEQFF. V gene TRBV3-1 (or the pseudogene TRBV3-2) combines with J gene TRBJ2-1; 10 bases are a match to TRBD2. The length of the CDR3 is 14 residues. The ends lost 2 bases at V and 5 bases at J; junction bases unmatched: 0. Germline V gene sequence: CDR1 LGHDT, CDR2 YNNKEL (reference sequence).